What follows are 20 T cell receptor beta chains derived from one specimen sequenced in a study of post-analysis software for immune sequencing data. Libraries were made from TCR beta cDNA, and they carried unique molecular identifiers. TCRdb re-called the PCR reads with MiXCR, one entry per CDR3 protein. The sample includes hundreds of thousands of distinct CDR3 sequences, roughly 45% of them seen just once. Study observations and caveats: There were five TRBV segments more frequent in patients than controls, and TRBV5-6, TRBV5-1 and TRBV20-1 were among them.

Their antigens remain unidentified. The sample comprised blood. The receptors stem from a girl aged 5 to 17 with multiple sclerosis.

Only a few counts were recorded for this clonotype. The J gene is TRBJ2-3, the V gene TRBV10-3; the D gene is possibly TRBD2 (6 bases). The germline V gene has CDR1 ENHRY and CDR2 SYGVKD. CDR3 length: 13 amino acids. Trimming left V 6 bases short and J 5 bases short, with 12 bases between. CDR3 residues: CAISPGSGDTQYF. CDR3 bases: TGTGCCATCAGCCCGGGTAGCGGAGATACGCAGTATTTT.

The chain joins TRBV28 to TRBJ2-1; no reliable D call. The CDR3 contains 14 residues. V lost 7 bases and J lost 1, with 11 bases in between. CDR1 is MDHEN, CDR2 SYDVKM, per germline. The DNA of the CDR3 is TGTGCCAGCATCAGCGTTGGGTCCTACAATGAGCAGTTCTTC. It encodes CASISVGSYNEQFF.

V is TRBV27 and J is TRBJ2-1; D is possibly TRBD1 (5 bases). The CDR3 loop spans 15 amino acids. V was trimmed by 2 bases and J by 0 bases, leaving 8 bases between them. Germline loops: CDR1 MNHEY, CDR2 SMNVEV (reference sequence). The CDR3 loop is CASSLQQDSYNEQFF. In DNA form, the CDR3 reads TGTGCCAGCAGTTTACAACAGGACTCCTACAATGAGCAGTTCTTC.

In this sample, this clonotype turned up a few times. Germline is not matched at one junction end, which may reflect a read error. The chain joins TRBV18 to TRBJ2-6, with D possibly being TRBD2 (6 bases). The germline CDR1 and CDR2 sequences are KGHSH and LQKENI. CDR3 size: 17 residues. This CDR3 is CASSPRVGDSGADVLTF. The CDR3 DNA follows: TGTGCCAGCTCACCGAGGGTTGGGGACTCTGGGGCCGACGTCCTGACTTTC.

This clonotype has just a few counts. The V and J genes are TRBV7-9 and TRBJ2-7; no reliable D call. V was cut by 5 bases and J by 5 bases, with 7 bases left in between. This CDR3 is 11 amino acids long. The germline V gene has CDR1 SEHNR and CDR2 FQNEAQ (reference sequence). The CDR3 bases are TGTGCCAGCAGCCCCAGAAACGAGCAGTACTTC. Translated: CASSPRNEQYF.

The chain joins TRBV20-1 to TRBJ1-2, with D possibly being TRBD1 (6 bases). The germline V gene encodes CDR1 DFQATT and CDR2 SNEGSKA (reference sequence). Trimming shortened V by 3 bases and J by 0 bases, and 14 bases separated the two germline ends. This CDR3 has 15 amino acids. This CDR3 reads CSARRTASTNYGYTF. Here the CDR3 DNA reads TGCAGTGCTAGGAGGACAGCCTCAACTAACTATGGCTACACCTTC.

The CDR3 is CASSYSGRFSYEQYF. CDR3 DNA sequence: TGTGCCAGCAGTTATAGCGGGAGGTTCTCCTACGAGCAGTACTTC. The chain recombines TRBV12-3 or TRBV12-4 with TRBJ2-7, with 10 nucleotides matching TRBD2. The CDR3 contains 15 residues. V was pared by 4 bases and J by 0 bases, with 3 bases of the junction left unmatched.

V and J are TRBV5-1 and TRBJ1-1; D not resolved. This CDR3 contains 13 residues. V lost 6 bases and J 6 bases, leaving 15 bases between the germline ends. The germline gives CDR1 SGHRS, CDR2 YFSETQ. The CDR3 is CASNFGGGAEAFF. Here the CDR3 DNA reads TGCGCCAGCAATTTCGGTGGCGGGGCTGAAGCTTTCTTT.

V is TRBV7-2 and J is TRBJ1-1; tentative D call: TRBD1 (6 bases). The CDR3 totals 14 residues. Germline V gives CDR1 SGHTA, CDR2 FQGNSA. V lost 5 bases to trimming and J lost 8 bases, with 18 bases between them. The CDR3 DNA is TGTGCCAGCAGCCCAGGTTCAGGGACATTCGAAGCTTTCTTT. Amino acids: CASSPGSGTFEAFF.

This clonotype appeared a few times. As DNA, the CDR3 is TGTGCCAGCAGTTTGTCCGCTTTAGCGGGAGGCACAGATACGCAGTATTTT. This gives the protein CASSLSALAGGTDTQYF. This chain connects TRBV28 to TRBJ2-3, with 9 bases fitting TRBD2. This CDR3 region has 17 residues. Germline CDR1 MDHEN, CDR2 SYDVKM. V dropped 3 bases and J dropped 1; count of bases not matched to a gene: 8.

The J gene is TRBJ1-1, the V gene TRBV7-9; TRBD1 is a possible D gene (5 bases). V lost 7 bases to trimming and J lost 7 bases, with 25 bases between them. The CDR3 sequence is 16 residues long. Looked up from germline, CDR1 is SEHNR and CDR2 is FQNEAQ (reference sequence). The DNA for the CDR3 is TGTGCCAGCACATTGTTCCCGAATAACCGGGGCAGTGAAGCTTTCTTT. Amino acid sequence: CASTLFPNNRGSEAFF.

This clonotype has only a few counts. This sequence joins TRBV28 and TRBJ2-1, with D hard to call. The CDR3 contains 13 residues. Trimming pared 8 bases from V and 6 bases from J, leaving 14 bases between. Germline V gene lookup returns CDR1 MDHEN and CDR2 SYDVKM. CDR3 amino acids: CASVLGPPNEQFF. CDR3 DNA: TGTGCCAGCGTTTTAGGTCCTCCCAATGAGCAGTTCTTC.

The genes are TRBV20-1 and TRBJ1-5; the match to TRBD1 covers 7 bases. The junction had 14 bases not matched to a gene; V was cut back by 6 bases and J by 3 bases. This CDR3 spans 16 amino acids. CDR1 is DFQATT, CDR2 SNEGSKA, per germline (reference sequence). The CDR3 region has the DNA TGCAGTGCCCCCCAGGGGGGAGGTTTTGACAATCAGCCCCAGCATTTT. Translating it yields CSAPQGGGFDNQPQHF.

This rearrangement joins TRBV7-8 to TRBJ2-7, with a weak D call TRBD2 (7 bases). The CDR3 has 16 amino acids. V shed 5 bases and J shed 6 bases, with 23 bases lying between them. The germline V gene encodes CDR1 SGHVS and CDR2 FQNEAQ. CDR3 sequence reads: CASSQSGGGWQGEQYF. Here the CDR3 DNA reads TGTGCCAGCAGCCAATCAGGCGGGGGCTGGCAGGGCGAGCAGTACTTC.

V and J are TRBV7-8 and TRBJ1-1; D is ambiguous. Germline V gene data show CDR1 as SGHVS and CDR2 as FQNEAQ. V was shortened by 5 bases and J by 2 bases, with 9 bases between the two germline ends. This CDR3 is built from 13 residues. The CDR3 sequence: CASSIGRNTEAFF. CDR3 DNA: TGTGCCAGCAGCATAGGGCGTAACACTGAAGCTTTCTTT.

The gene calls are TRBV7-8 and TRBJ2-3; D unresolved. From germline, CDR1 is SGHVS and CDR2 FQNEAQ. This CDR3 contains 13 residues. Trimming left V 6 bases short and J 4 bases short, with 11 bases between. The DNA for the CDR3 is TGTGCCAGCAGTTCTAAATTCTCAGATACGCAGTATTTT. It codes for CASSSKFSDTQYF.

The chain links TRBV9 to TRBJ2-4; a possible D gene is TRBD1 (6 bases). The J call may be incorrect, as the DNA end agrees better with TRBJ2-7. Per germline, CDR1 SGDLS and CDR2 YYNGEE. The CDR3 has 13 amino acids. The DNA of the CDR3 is TGTGCCAGCAGCTATACCACAGGGTCCGAGCAGTACTTC. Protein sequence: CASSYTTGSEQYF.

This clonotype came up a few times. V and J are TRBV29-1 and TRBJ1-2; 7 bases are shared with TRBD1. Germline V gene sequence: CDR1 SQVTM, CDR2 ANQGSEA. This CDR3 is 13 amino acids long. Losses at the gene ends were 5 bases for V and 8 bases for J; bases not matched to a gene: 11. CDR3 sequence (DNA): TGCAGCGTTCTAGGTCGAGGGGGCGACGGCTACACCTTC. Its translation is CSVLGRGGDGYTF.

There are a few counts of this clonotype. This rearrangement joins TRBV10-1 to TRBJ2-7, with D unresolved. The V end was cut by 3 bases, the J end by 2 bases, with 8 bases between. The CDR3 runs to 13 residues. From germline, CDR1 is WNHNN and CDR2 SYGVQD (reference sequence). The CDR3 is CASSEGPPYEQYF. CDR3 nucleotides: TGCGCCAGCAGTGAAGGGCCCCCCTACGAGCAGTACTTC.

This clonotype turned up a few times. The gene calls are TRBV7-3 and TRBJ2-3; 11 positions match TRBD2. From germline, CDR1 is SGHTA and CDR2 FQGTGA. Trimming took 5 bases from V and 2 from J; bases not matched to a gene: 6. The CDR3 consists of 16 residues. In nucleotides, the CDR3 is TGTGCCAGCAGCCCCGGGACTAGCGGCCACACAGATACGCAGTATTTT. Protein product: CASSPGTSGHTDTQYF.